A single sample gave rise to the 3 T cell receptor beta chains below, sequenced in a study of blood T cell repertoires in COVID-19 (dated by TCRdb to about 2020). Library creation used the immunoSEQ multiplex PCR assay. The clones in this table, taken by TCRdb from immuneACCESS, are in-frame only. Not every clone is retained; where verified, under half of the shortfall comes from an unresolved V gene, and the cause of the rest is unknown. The sample includes some 230,000 clones, with 80% to 85% observed a single time. Of the sample, around 2.7% falls within the top ten clones. The sequenced sample consisted of peripheral blood. The receptors come from a woman between 25 and 40 years old who had recovered from COVID-19.

The gene calls are TRBV29-1 and TRBJ1-2; 8 bases are shared with TRBD1. J was trimmed by 6 bases and V by 3 bases; bases with no gene match: 9. This CDR3 comprises 14 residues. Germline-derived CDR1 and CDR2 are SQVTM and ANQGSEA. The CDR3 region is CSVDPLGQGNGYTF. Written as DNA, the CDR3 is TGCAGCGTTGATCCCCTCGGACAGGGAAATGGCTACACCTTC.

This chain's CDR3 is CASSLGGRGSYEQYF. The DNA of the CDR3 is TGTGCCAGCAGCTTAGGCGGGAGGGGCTCCTACGAGCAGTACTTC. The chain joins TRBV5-4 to TRBJ2-7, with 9 bases that match TRBD2. Germline V gene data show CDR1 as SGHNT and CDR2 as YYREEE (reference sequence). This CDR3 is built from 15 residues. Trimming cost V 2 bases and J 0 bases; bases outside gene matches: 3.

The V gene is TRBV29-1, the J gene TRBJ2-7; maybe TRBD1 (5 bases). Germline CDR1 and CDR2: SQVTM and ANQGSEA. This CDR3 is 12 amino acids long. V was pared by 6 bases and J by 3 bases, with 12 bases between. The CDR3 DNA follows: TGCAGCGTGGGTGACAGCAACTACGAGCAGTACTTC. Its protein product is CSVGDSNYEQYF.